This record looks at one T cell receptor (beta chain) sequence and its context. Antigen specificity is unknown. Template switching supplied a universal primer site; unique molecular identifiers were carried on the cDNA. TCRdb itself ran the 5' RACE reads through MiXCR, one entry per CDR3 protein. Here the sample spans 200,000 to 300,000 distinct CDR3 sequences, about 13% being singletons. The sample belongs to a study of identical twins. The study, taken as a whole, reports: Cord blood's abundant beta clonotypes had fewer insertions, unlike memory repertoires. The study drew conclusions from cross-sectional statistical analysis, not from following the same donors.

Per the germline V gene, CDR1 is LGHDT and CDR2 is YNNKEL (reference sequence). The CDR3 is made up of 15 amino acids. V lost 4 bases and J 6 bases, leaving 15 bases between the germline ends. This sample also belongs to another study, concerning yellow fever vaccine responses in identical twins.

This chain connects TRBV3-1 to TRBJ2-2; D is ambiguous. The sequenced material came from memory (CD45RO+) T cells sorted from blood. The origin of this receptor is a woman younger than 35 in good health. The CDR3 DNA sequence: TGTGCCAGCAGCCTATCCATCCCTGGCCCCGGGGAGCTGTTTTTT. As protein: CASSLSIPGPGELFF.